These 32 T cell receptor beta chains came from one sample sequenced in a study of shared clonotypes between healthy human individuals (dated by TCRdb to 2018 to 2020). To prepare the library, the immunoSEQ multiplex PCR assay was applied. TCRdb took over this immuneACCESS table, retaining in-frame rearrangements with V and J assigned. Such tables are incomplete; in checked studies, under half of the missing clones stem from an unresolved V gene, and the remainder is unexplained. The sample yields roughly 2 million clones; 85% to 95% were counted once. More than 0.1% of the sample rests with the top ten. Sequenced sample: naive CD4+ T cells sorted from blood. Read against the paper, the sample's cell subset or site label means: CD45RA+ positively selected. Receptors were obtained from a man aged 18 to 29 in good health.

CDR3 residues: CASSPTHYQETQYF. The CDR3 region has the DNA TGTGCCAGCAGTCCAACTCACTACCAAGAGACCCAGTACTTC. The rearrangement links TRBV27 to TRBJ2-5; D is ambiguous. Between the trimmed V and J ends, which lost 5 bases and 0 bases, there was a span of 10 bases. The CDR3 loop spans 14 amino acids. Germline CDR1 MNHEY, CDR2 SMNVEV (reference sequence).

The chain links TRBV28 to TRBJ2-1; a possible D gene is TRBD2 (6 bases). The V and J ends lost 0 bases and 4 bases respectively, with 10 bases between them. Germline CDR1 and CDR2: MDHEN and SYDVKM. The CDR3 extends over 15 amino acids. The CDR3 sequence is CASSLWGGTYNEQFF. Here the CDR3 DNA reads TGTGCCAGCAGTTTATGGGGGGGAACGTACAATGAGCAGTTCTTC.

The gene calls are TRBV29-1 and TRBJ1-3, with D possibly TRBD1 on 5 matching bases. The CDR3 has 12 residues. CDR1 and CDR2 from the germline V gene are SQVTM and ANQGSEA. CDR3 in amino acids: CLLGGDQNTIYF. CDR3 in DNA: TGCCTCTTAGGAGGGGACCAAAACACCATATATTTT.

This CDR3 reads CASSGTGLRNNSPLHF. The DNA for the CDR3 is TGTGCCAGCAGCGGAACAGGGTTAAGAAATAATTCACCCCTCCACTTT. The rearrangement links TRBV5-4 to TRBJ1-6; a weak D match, TRBD1 (6 bases). The CDR3 extends over 16 amino acids. V was clipped by 4 bases and J by 5 bases, with 16 bases between them. Germline V gene sequence: CDR1 SGHNT, CDR2 YYREEE (reference sequence).

The chain links TRBV11-3 to TRBJ2-1, with 9 bases matching TRBD1. This CDR3 spans 16 amino acids. After removal of 4 bases from V and 7 bases from J, the junction contained 11 bases not matched to a gene. The germline gives CDR1 SGHNT, CDR2 YENEEA. CDR3 sequence: CASSSAGQGPRNEQFF. CDR3 DNA sequence: TGTGCCAGCAGCTCGGCTGGACAGGGGCCTCGGAATGAGCAGTTCTTC.

The chain carries TRBV30 and TRBJ2-7, with 9 bases identical to TRBD1. There are 15 residues in the CDR3. Germline CDR1 GTSNPN, CDR2 SVGIG (reference sequence). V was clipped by 1 base and J by 7 bases; unmatched bases: 11. In nucleotides, the CDR3 is TGTGCCTGGAGTGACAACAGGGGGCCGTCCAGGGAGCAGTACTTC. Its protein is CAWSDNRGPSREQYF.

J is TRBJ2-7 and V is TRBV5-5; perhaps TRBD1 as D (6 bases). This CDR3 spans 16 amino acids. Germline-derived CDR1 and CDR2 are SGHKS and YYEKEE (reference sequence). The V end lost 0 bases, the J end lost 5 bases, and 18 bases lay between the germline ends. The CDR3 spells CASSLVGGGIGHEQYF. The CDR3 DNA reads TGTGCCAGCAGCTTGGTTGGGGGCGGAATAGGCCACGAGCAGTACTTC.

This clone has a single count. J is TRBJ2-4 and V is TRBV18; 9 nucleotides match TRBD1. Germline lookup yields CDR1 KGHSH and CDR2 LQKENI. The CDR3 is 13 amino acids. The junction had 5 bases not matched to a gene; V was cut back by 6 bases and J by 8 bases. CDR3 nucleotides: TGTGCCAGCTCGGGGACAGGGAGCGACATTCAGTACTTC. Amino acid sequence: CASSGTGSDIQYF.

The chain couples TRBV2 to TRBJ1-2, with 8 bases identical to TRBD1. CDR3 length: 13 residues. V lost 7 bases, J lost 1 base, and 2 bases stayed unmatched. Germline V lookup: CDR1 SNHLY, CDR2 FYNNEI. CDR3: CASKGQDNYGYTF. CDR3 DNA sequence: TGTGCCAGCAAGGGACAGGATAACTATGGCTACACCTTC.

J is TRBJ1-1 and V is TRBV2; D remains unclear. CDR3 length equals 14 residues. Germline values: CDR1 SNHLY, CDR2 FYNNEI. V was cut by 6 bases and J by 0 bases, with 11 bases left in between. DNA of the CDR3: TGTGCCAGCAGGGGGAGAAACGTGAACACTGAAGCTTTCTTT. Protein product: CASRGRNVNTEAFF.

The chain has TRBV28 and TRBJ2-7; D is possibly TRBD2 (6 bases). Germline CDR1 is MDHEN and CDR2 is SYDVKM. The CDR3 covers 13 residues. Trimming stripped 8 bases from V and 2 bases from J, with 13 bases between. The CDR3 loop is CASDAGPTYEQYF. The CDR3 DNA reads TGTGCCAGCGACGCGGGGCCTACCTACGAGCAGTACTTC.

This chain uses TRBV28 with TRBJ2-4, with D perhaps matching TRBD1 (6 bases). Germline values: CDR1 MDHEN, CDR2 SYDVKM. The CDR3 consists of 13 residues. V lost 8 bases to trimming and J lost 8 bases, with 16 bases between them. As DNA, the CDR3 is TGTGCCAGCTACATGACAGGACATGACATTCAGTACTTC. Translation: CASYMTGHDIQYF.

The rearrangement joins TRBV18 to TRBJ1-1; 8 nucleotides agree with TRBD1. This CDR3 is 12 amino acids long. V dropped 2 bases and J dropped 8; count of bases not matched to a gene: 1. In germline, CDR1 is KGHSH, CDR2 LQKENI. CDR3 amino acids: CASSPGTGEAFF. The CDR3 DNA is TGTGCCAGCTCACCAGGGACAGGAGAAGCTTTCTTT.

V usage is TRBV11-3 and J usage is TRBJ2-1; tentative D call: TRBD1 (5 bases). This CDR3 is built from 12 residues. Germline V lookup: CDR1 SGHNT, CDR2 YENEEA. The V gene lost 5 bases and the J gene lost 7 bases, with 9 bases spanning the gap. The CDR3, as DNA: TGTGCCAGCAGCCCAGGGTCTAATGAGCAGTTCTTC. It encodes CASSPGSNEQFF.

This clone was recorded a few times. The CDR3, as DNA: TGTGCCAGCAGCTTTAGTGGGCTCACCTACGAGCAGTACTTC. Its protein product is CASSFSGLTYEQYF. J is TRBJ2-7 and V is TRBV7-9; D gene ambiguous. This CDR3 region has 14 residues. V was shortened by 3 bases and J by 2 bases, with 11 bases between the two germline ends. The germline gives CDR1 SEHNR, CDR2 FQNEAQ (reference sequence).

The CDR3 DNA reads as TGTGCCACAGGGGGCGACTATGGCTACACCTTC. As protein: CATGGDYGYTF. The gene calls are TRBV28 and TRBJ1-2; TRBD1 matches at 8 bases. This CDR3 contains 11 residues. V dropped 10 bases and J dropped 3; count of bases not matched to a gene: 1. Germline assignment: CDR1 MDHEN and CDR2 SYDVKM.

The chain links TRBV5-4 to TRBJ2-1, with TRBD2 identical over 7 bases. V lost 2 bases and J lost 7; bases outside the gene matches: 9. CDR1 and CDR2 from the germline V gene are SGHNT and YYREEE (reference sequence). This CDR3 is built from 15 residues. The CDR3 nucleotides are TGTGCCAGCAGCTTTACTAGCGCTGGGGGGAATGAGCAGTTCTTC. Translated: CASSFTSAGGNEQFF.

The genes are TRBV7-3 and TRBJ2-3; D may be TRBD2 (6 bases). Germline loops: CDR1 SGHTA, CDR2 FQGTGA. Trimming removed 5 bases at V and 2 bases at J, with 14 bases between. The CDR3 has 15 residues. In DNA, the CDR3 is TGTGCCAGCAGCCCTTGGGACTCTAACACAGATACGCAGTATTTT. Encoded protein: CASSPWDSNTDTQYF.

This clone was seen only once. The genes are TRBV7-9 and TRBJ2-4; no definite D call. The CDR3 has 17 amino acids. With 4 bases removed from V and 3 bases from J, the gap between germline ends came to 19 bases. Germline assignment: CDR1 SEHNR and CDR2 FQNEAQ (reference sequence). The CDR3 sequence: CASSSIFPNRFKNIQYF. DNA of the CDR3: TGTGCCAGCAGCTCAATATTCCCTAACCGGTTCAAAAACATTCAGTACTTC. The entire variable domain, with the rest obtained from reference TRBV7-9 and TRBJ2-4, is as follows: DTGVSQNPRHKITKRGQNVTFRCDPISEHNRLYWYRQTLGQGPEFLTYFQNEAQLEKSRLLSDRFSAERPKGSFSTLEIQRTEQGDSAMYLCASSSIFPNRFKNIQYFGAGTRLSVL.

CDR3 region: CASSPRALPNTEAFF. The DNA of the CDR3 is TGTGCCAGCAGCCCTCGGGCTCTTCCTAACACTGAAGCTTTCTTT. This rearrangement joins TRBV7-3 to TRBJ1-1; D gene uncertain. The CDR3 runs 15 residues. Germline CDR1 SGHTA, CDR2 FQGTGA. The V end was cut by 5 bases, the J end by 2 bases, with 15 bases between. Complete variable domain (other parts from reference TRBV7-3 and TRBJ1-1): GAGVSQTPSNKVTEKGKYVELRCDPISGHTALYWYRQSLGQGPEFLIYFQGTGAADDSGLPNDRFFAVRPEGSVSTLKIQRTERGDSAVYLCASSPRALPNTEAFFGQGTRLTVV.

This clone was seen a few times. This chain uses TRBV2 with TRBJ1-6, with D perhaps matching TRBD1 (5 bases). CDR1 and CDR2 (germline): SNHLY, FYNNEI. This CDR3 is 14 amino acids long. V gave up 1 base and J gave up 10 bases, with 11 bases separating them. CDR3: CASSEGGALSPLHF. The CDR3 region has the DNA TGTGCCAGCAGTGAAGGAGGGGCGTTATCACCCCTCCACTTT.

As regards this clone: Distinct nucleotide sequences in the sample also encode this CDR3. This sequence joins TRBV7-2 and TRBJ2-7; 8 nucleotides align to TRBD2. V lost 6 bases and J lost 0; bases outside the gene matches: 7. The CDR3 is 15 amino acids. Per germline, CDR1 SGHTA and CDR2 FQGNSA. DNA for the CDR3: TGTGCCAGCAGTTTAACTAGCGGTTCCTCCTACGAGCAGTACTTC. Its translation is CASSLTSGSSYEQYF.

The rearrangement links TRBV2 to TRBJ1-1; possible D gene TRBD1, 6 bases. V lost 5 bases and J 4 bases, leaving 17 bases between the germline ends. The CDR3 sequence is 15 residues long. CDR1 and CDR2 from the germline V gene are SNHLY and FYNNEI. This CDR3 reads CASSTGTKTPTEAFF. Written as DNA, the CDR3 is TGTGCCAGCAGTACCGGGACAAAAACCCCCACTGAAGCTTTCTTT.

The rearrangement joins TRBV10-1 to TRBJ2-1, with D tentatively TRBD2 (6 bases). CDR1 and CDR2 from the germline V gene are WNHNN and SYGVQD (reference sequence). The CDR3 extends over 12 amino acids. Trimming took off 3 bases at V and 16 bases at J, with 16 bases between the two ends. CDR3 nucleotide sequence: TGCGCCAGCAGTGACCCTACTAGCCCCACTTTCTTC. It translates to CASSDPTSPTFF.

J is TRBJ1-3 and V is TRBV6-5, with D perhaps matching TRBD1 (6 bases). Germline V CDR1 and CDR2: MNHEY, SVGAGI. This CDR3 contains 15 residues. Trimming took off 1 base at V and 2 bases at J, with 9 bases between the two ends. CDR3 loop: CASSYLDRPGNTIYF. CDR3 nucleotide sequence: TGTGCCAGCAGTTACTTAGACAGGCCTGGAAACACCATATATTTT.

This clone came up once. The chain recombines TRBV19 with TRBJ1-6; D is uncertain. The CDR3 runs 18 residues. The germline CDR1 and CDR2 sequences are LNHDA and SQIVND (reference sequence). Deletions cut 4 bases from V and 0 bases from J, with 16 bases between. The DNA for the CDR3 is TGTGCCAGTAGTAACCGCCACCCTGGGGTCTCCTATAATTCACCCCTCCACTTT. Its protein is CASSNRHPGVSYNSPLHF.

This clone appeared many times. Other DNA sequences from this sample encode an identical CDR3 as well. This sequence joins TRBV25-1 and TRBJ1-5, with D possibly TRBD1 on 5 matching bases. Trimming pared 1 base from V and 2 bases from J, leaving 12 bases between. The CDR3 runs 16 residues. Germline values: CDR1 MGHDK, CDR2 SYGVNS. CDR3 sequence (DNA): TGTGCCAGCAGTGAATCGGGGGAGTGGGGCAATCAGCCCCAGCATTTT. Translated, it gives CASSESGEWGNQPQHF.

As for this clone: This sample also contains other DNA sequences that code for the same CDR3. The chain is built from TRBV10-3 and TRBJ2-3; 8 nucleotides line up with TRBD1. Germline assignment: CDR1 ENHRY and CDR2 SYGVKD. This CDR3 contains 14 residues. The V segment lost 4 bases and the J segment 6 bases; nucleotides outside the gene matches: 6. CDR3 DNA sequence: TGTGCCATCAGTGGTGGGCAGGGGGCGGATACGCAGTATTTT. Amino acid sequence: CAISGGQGADTQYF.

The CDR3 protein is CATGTSSRGMFEQYF. In DNA form, the CDR3 reads TGTGCCACCGGAACCTCTAGTCGGGGGATGTTCGAGCAGTACTTC. The V gene is TRBV15, the J gene TRBJ2-7; tentatively, D is TRBD2 (6 bases). The CDR3 is 15 amino acids. Trimming stripped 8 bases from V and 6 bases from J, with 23 bases between. Germline V gives CDR1 LNHNV, CDR2 YYDKDF (reference sequence).

About this clone: Other DNA sequences in this specimen translate into the identical CDR3. The chain carries TRBV5-6 and TRBJ2-2; possible D gene TRBD2, 5 bases. There are 14 residues in the CDR3. The germline V and J ends were trimmed by 0 bases and 4 bases, with 7 bases remaining between them. Germline CDR1 reads SGHDT; CDR2 reads YYEEEE. DNA for the CDR3: TGTGCCAGCAGCTTGGACGGAGGCACCGGGGAGCTGTTTTTT. This encodes CASSLDGGTGELFF.

Of note for this clone: The same CDR3 can be traced to other DNA sequences in this sample. V and J are TRBV6-5 and TRBJ1-1; no definite D call. The ends were cut back, 6 bases at V and 1 base at J, with 9 bases in the middle. This CDR3 has 13 residues. Germline V gene lookup returns CDR1 MNHEY and CDR2 SVGAGI. The CDR3 DNA is TGTGCCAGCAGCCCAAGACAGAACACTGAAGCTTTCTTT. Translating gives CASSPRQNTEAFF.

This chain uses TRBV14 with TRBJ2-5; no definite D call. Trimming removed 5 bases from V and 1 base from J, with 11 bases in between. The germline CDR1 and CDR2 sequences are SGHDN and FVKESK. This CDR3 comprises 14 residues. The DNA of the CDR3 is TGTGCCAGCAGCTCCGGACCTTTCCAAGAGACCCAGTACTTC. It specifies CASSSGPFQETQYF.